The source of this T cell receptor beta chain is a study of T cell responses to AZD1222 COVID-19 vaccine. The CDR3 sequence is 16 residues long. V shed 1 base and J 4 bases; nucleotides not matched to a gene: 9. Germline V gene lookup returns CDR1 SGDLS and CDR2 YYNGEE. As regards this clone: The antigen is unknown.

The study's findings and limits: Scientists sampled the repertoires only once the peak T cell response had passed. Females outnumbered males among donors, who were mostly white British; clonal diversity was possibly underestimated.

This table comes from immunoSEQ multiplex PCR, and its TCRdb copy is limited to in-frame clones, with some not included. Of some 200,000 clones in the sample, approximately 90% were seen once. The source is an adult in good health. Sequenced here: peripheral blood, sampled on day 0 of AZD1222 vaccination. J is TRBJ2-7 and V is TRBV9; 9 bases are a match to TRBD1. CDR3 nucleotides: TGTGCCAGCAGCGTACCCTGGACAGGGGTGTCTTACGAGCAGTACTTC. It codes for CASSVPWTGVSYEQYF.